These 23 T cell receptor beta chains were sequenced from one sample in a study of identifying expanded T cells in peripheral blood (dated by TCRdb to the late 2010s). Library creation used the immunoSEQ multiplex PCR assay. The clones in this table, taken by TCRdb from immuneACCESS, are in-frame only. Not every clone is retained; where verified, under half of the shortfall comes from an unresolved V gene, and the cause of the rest is unknown. Here the sample has over 100,000 clones; 88% occur a single time. Roughly 14% of the sample comes from the top ten. The specimen was blood. The source is a person aged 18-69 years in good health.

The chain couples TRBV7-6 to TRBJ2-7; 9 nucleotides align to TRBD2. This CDR3 spans 16 amino acids. Germline V lookup: CDR1 SGHVS, CDR2 FNYEAQ. V shed 0 bases and J 3 bases; nucleotides not matched to a gene: 6. The CDR3 nucleotides read TGTGCCAGCAGCTTAGCTTCAAGCGGGGGGATCTACGAGCAGTACTTC. Residues: CASSLASSGGIYEQYF.

This clone is labeled medium-sized. The rearrangement links TRBV7-2 to TRBJ1-2; 7 positions match TRBD1. Germline CDR1 reads SGHTA; CDR2 reads FQGNSA. CDR3 length equals 13 residues. J lost 3 bases, V lost 5 bases, and 3 bases had no gene match. The chain's CDR3 is CASSRQGDYGYTF. Written as DNA, the CDR3 is TGTGCCAGCAGCCGACAGGGTGACTATGGCTACACCTTC.

In DNA, the CDR3 is TGTGCCAGCAGTTTGAAGGGGACAGGGTTGGATGAGCAGTTCTTC. Translating gives CASSLKGTGLDEQFF. The chain couples TRBV27 to TRBJ2-1; 9 bases agree with TRBD1. Germline V CDR1 and CDR2: MNHEY, SMNVEV (reference sequence). The V gene end was trimmed by 3 bases and the J gene end by 8 bases; junction bases not matched to a gene: 8. The CDR3 length is 15 residues.

The V gene is TRBV11-3, the J gene TRBJ2-1; 8 positions match TRBD2. The CDR3 covers 13 residues. V shed 5 bases and J 10 bases; nucleotides not matched to a gene: 7. Germline CDR1 SGHNT, CDR2 YENEEA. This CDR3 is CASSPGLAGEQFF. CDR3 coding DNA: TGTGCCAGCAGCCCCGGACTAGCCGGGGAGCAGTTCTTC. Full variable domain (outside the CDR3, taken from reference TRBV11-3 and TRBJ2-1): EAGVVQSPRYKIIEKKQPVAFWCNPISGHNTLYWYLQNLGQGPELLIRYENEEAVDDSQLPKDRFSAERLKGVDSTLKIQPAELGDSAVYLCASSPGLAGEQFFGPGTRLTVL.

The J gene is TRBJ1-5, the V gene TRBV6-6; 7 bases line up with TRBD1. The V gene's germline CDR1 is MNHNY and CDR2 SVGAGI (reference sequence). The V segment lost 7 bases and the J segment 6 bases; nucleotides outside the gene matches: 9. The CDR3 spans 14 residues. CDR3 amino acids: CASTSTGSSQPQHF. Written as DNA, the CDR3 is TGTGCCAGCACTTCGACAGGGAGTAGTCAGCCCCAGCATTTT.

This rearrangement joins TRBV15 to TRBJ2-5; D gene ambiguous. Looked up from germline, CDR1 is LNHNV and CDR2 is YYDKDF (reference sequence). V lost 7 bases to trimming and J lost 4 bases, with 10 bases between them. CDR3 length: 12 residues. CDR3 in DNA: TGTGCCACCACCCAAGAGAGAGAGACCCAGTACTTC. Translated, it gives CATTQERETQYF.

The CDR3 DNA reads TGTGCCACCCGGGGGTGGTCACCCTACGAGCAGTACTTC. Its translation: CATRGWSPYEQYF. The chain couples TRBV6-5 to TRBJ2-7, with a possible D match to TRBD2 (6 bases). This CDR3 contains 13 residues. V was cut by 10 bases and J by 2 bases, with 15 bases left in between. Germline CDR1 MNHEY, CDR2 SVGAGI.

The V and J genes are TRBV28 and TRBJ2-6, with a weak D call TRBD1 (5 bases). Trimming removed 3 bases at V and 0 bases at J, with 6 bases between. This CDR3 is 15 amino acids long. Germline CDR1 reads MDHEN; CDR2 reads SYDVKM. The CDR3 here is CASSFGASGANVLTF. CDR3 coding DNA: TGTGCCAGCAGTTTTGGGGCCTCTGGGGCCAACGTCCTGACTTTC.

This chain links TRBV13 with TRBJ1-3; D is perhaps TRBD1 (6 bases). This CDR3 region has 15 residues. Trimming cost V 5 bases and J 1 base, with 12 bases left between them. Germline V gives CDR1 PRHDT, CDR2 FYEKMQ (reference sequence). The CDR3 DNA reads TGTGCCAGCAGCAACAGGGCACTTTCTGGAAACACCATATATTTT. Encoded protein: CASSNRALSGNTIYF.

The gene calls are TRBV14 and TRBJ1-3; unclear D gene. Trimming pared 3 bases from V and 1 base from J, leaving 13 bases between. This CDR3 is built from 16 residues. Germline V CDR1 and CDR2: SGHDN, FVKESK. The CDR3 reads CASSQMSRASGNTIYF. Written as DNA, the CDR3 is TGTGCCAGCAGCCAGATGAGTAGGGCATCTGGAAACACCATATATTTT.

This CDR3 is CASSLKATGLRGRTEAFF. CDR3 coding DNA: TGTGCCAGCAGCTTAAAGGCGACAGGACTTAGGGGCCGCACTGAAGCTTTCTTT. This chain connects TRBV7-9 to TRBJ1-1; a possible D gene is TRBD1 (6 bases). V lost 2 bases and J lost 4, with 23 bases in between. From germline, CDR1 is SEHNR and CDR2 FQNEAQ (reference sequence). The CDR3 runs to 18 residues.

The chain carries TRBV7-2 and TRBJ1-3; D might be TRBD1 (5 bases). Trimming took off 0 bases at V and 0 bases at J, with 12 bases between the two ends. Looked up from germline, CDR1 is SGHTA and CDR2 is FQGNSA. The CDR3 is made up of 17 amino acids. The CDR3 DNA is TGTGCCAGCAGCTTAGCTGGGACTAGAGGCTCTGGAAACACCATATATTTT. Protein product: CASSLAGTRGSGNTIYF. The full variable domain, with the rest looked up from reference TRBV7-2 and TRBJ1-3, is GAGVSQSPSNKVTEKGKDVELRCDPISGHTALYWYRQSLGQGLEFLIYFQGNSAPDKSGLPSDRFSAERTGGSVSTLTIQRTQQEDSAVYLCASSLAGTRGSGNTIYFGEGSWLTVV.

The chain recombines TRBV28 with TRBJ1-2; 7 nucleotides match TRBD1. The V and J ends lost 5 bases and 4 bases, in that order; junction bases with no gene match: 7. CDR1 is MDHEN and CDR2 is SYDVKM in the germline V gene. This CDR3 comprises 14 residues. The CDR3 is CASSEQGRGYGYTF. CDR3 DNA sequence: TGTGCCAGCAGTGAACAGGGGAGGGGCTATGGCTACACCTTC.

V usage is TRBV6-6 and J usage is TRBJ1-3; D unresolved. The CDR3 spans 15 residues. Germline CDR1 and CDR2: MNHNY and SVGAGI (reference sequence). The ends were cut back, 7 bases at V and 0 bases at J, with 13 bases in the middle. CDR3 amino acids: CASTSGIFSGNTIYF. DNA of the CDR3: TGTGCCAGCACCTCGGGTATATTCTCTGGAAACACCATATATTTT.

V is TRBV7-7 and J is TRBJ1-5, with no clear D. Trimming took 1 base from V and 2 from J, leaving 15 bases between them. There are 17 residues in the CDR3. CDR1 and CDR2 (germline): SSHAT, FNYEAQ (reference sequence). The CDR3 reads CASSLGSYVARNQPQHF. The CDR3, as DNA: TGTGCCAGCAGCTTAGGATCTTACGTAGCGCGCAATCAGCCCCAGCATTTT.

The V gene is TRBV7-6, the J gene TRBJ1-3; weak D call: TRBD1 (6 bases). V was shortened by 5 bases and J by 2 bases, with 16 bases between the two germline ends. Germline assignment: CDR1 SGHVS and CDR2 FNYEAQ. The CDR3 consists of 16 residues. The CDR3 nucleotides are TGTGCCAGCAGCACCTTCCGACAGGTAGCTGGAAACACCATATATTTT. It is translated as CASSTFRQVAGNTIYF.

The chain combines TRBV2 with TRBJ1-1; 8 bases fit TRBD1. Germline-derived CDR1 and CDR2 are SNHLY and FYNNEI. V lost 8 bases to trimming and J lost 4 bases; unmatched junction nucleotides: 9. The CDR3 consists of 14 residues. The CDR3 coding sequence is TGTGCCAGCCGAATAACAGGGGGGGTCACTGAAGCTTTCTTT. It translates to CASRITGGVTEAFF. The full variable domain, in which reference TRBV2 and TRBJ1-1 provide the parts outside the CDR3, is EPEVTQTPSHQVTQMGQEVILRCVPISNHLYFYWYRQILGQKVEFLVSFYNNEISEKSEIFDDQFSVERPDGSNFTLKIRSTKLEDSAMYFCASRITGGVTEAFFGQGTRLTVV.

The chain uses TRBV30 and TRBJ2-7; TRBD1 matches at 7 bases. CDR3 length equals 13 residues. Trimming took 4 bases from V and 6 from J; bases not matched to a gene: 9. CDR1 is GTSNPN and CDR2 is SVGIG in the germline V gene (reference sequence). CDR3 DNA sequence: TGTGCCTGGAATGACAGGGATAACCGCGAGCAGTACTTC. Translated, it gives CAWNDRDNREQYF.

The V call is TRBV5-1, the J call TRBJ2-1, with 8 bases aligning to TRBD1. The CDR3 has 16 amino acids. Germline V gene data show CDR1 as SGHRS and CDR2 as YFSETQ. V was clipped by 3 bases and J by 7 bases; unmatched bases: 12. The DNA of the CDR3 is TGCGCCAGCAGCTCAAGCAGGGGGCGATCTAGGAATGAGCAGTTCTTC. It encodes CASSSSRGRSRNEQFF.

The J gene is TRBJ2-7, the V gene TRBV29-1, with TRBD1 identical over 7 bases. CDR1 is SQVTM and CDR2 is ANQGSEA in the germline V gene. The CDR3 covers 12 residues. The V and J ends lost 6 bases and 6 bases, in that order; junction bases with no gene match: 8. For the CDR3, the DNA is TGCAGCGTAAACAGGGGAACCGGCGAGCAGTACTTC. This translates into CSVNRGTGEQYF.

The rearrangement joins TRBV5-1 to TRBJ2-7; 8 nucleotides align to TRBD1. The V and J ends lost 2 bases and 3 bases, in that order; junction bases with no gene match: 7. There are 15 residues in the CDR3. The germline CDR1 and CDR2 sequences are SGHRS and YFSETQ. The CDR3 loop reads CASSLSGQALYEQYF. The CDR3 DNA sequence: TGCGCCAGCAGCTTATCGGGACAGGCGCTCTACGAGCAGTACTTC.

The chain carries TRBV29-1 and TRBJ2-7; D not resolved. Germline CDR1 SQVTM, CDR2 ANQGSEA. The ends were cut back, 2 bases at V and 2 bases at J, with 4 bases in the middle. The CDR3 has 11 residues. The CDR3 coding sequence is TGCAGCGTTGAAACAGCCTACGAGCAGTACTTC. Encoded protein: CSVETAYEQYF.

V and J are TRBV5-1 and TRBJ2-3, with D perhaps matching TRBD2 (6 bases). The V gene lost 0 bases and the J gene lost 1 base, with 12 bases spanning the gap. CDR3 length: 16 residues. Germline V CDR1 and CDR2: SGHRS, YFSETQ. CDR3 DNA sequence: TGCGCCAGCAGCTTGGGGGCGGGAAGAGGCACAGATACGCAGTATTTT. Its protein is CASSLGAGRGTDTQYF.